Below, one T cell receptor (beta chain) is given with its context. Many counts were recorded for this clone. Its antigen is still unknown. The CDR3 is cut off 3 residues early in the read; its end comes from the germline J gene. CVID samples and control samples contributed equivalent amounts of genomic DNA as sequencing input. For every sample, a 60 bp segment covering the rearranged TCRbeta CDR3 region was amplified and then sequenced. The immunoSEQ assay, a bias-corrected multiplex PCR combined with high-throughput sequencing, was used to amplify TCRbeta. On the study's bioinformatics: Every unique nucleotide sequence was considered a clone and was annotated with V, D and J genes, copy number and frequency. Sequences were labeled productive if in frame, and non-productive if out of frame or containing stop codons. As previously described, clonality was calculated on the basis of Shannon's entropy. The predicted amino acid sequences of productive clones were used to derive mean CDR3 Kyte-Doolittle hydropathy. Using the R hclust function, scaled V gene usage was clustered hierarchically with Manhattan distance and complete linkage. Clone sharing by CDR3 amino acid sequence was assessed by resampling 12 repertoires per group over 100 rounds. The repertoires were screened for some 70 published EBV-specific TCRbeta sequences and a few hundred published CMV-specific TCRbeta sequences. Two CVID samples that yielded fewer than 10,000 sequences were excluded from the analysis, so roughly 40 CVID repertoires were retained. TCRdb took this table from immuneACCESS and kept in-frame rearrangements with V and J called. Such tables lack part of the clones; where checked against another copy, unresolved V genes explain under half of the gap, and the rest is unexplained. V and J calls and clone size are given by that table; D and trimming were obtained from the DNA. This sample has about 55,000 clones, none of them a singleton. The ten biggest clones cover around 0.84% of the sample.

The data are from a study of T cell clonality in common variable immunodeficiency (dated by TCRdb to 2013 to 2016). In the germline V gene, CDR1 corresponds to MDHEN and CDR2 to SYDVKM. The CDR3 covers 14 residues, taking in both the cysteine and the phenylalanine. Part of the CDR3 DNA is given, 33 bases translated from base 1. Unmatched junction bases come to 7, with V trimmed by 5 bases and J by 5 bases. General study outcomes and caveats: Increased TCRbeta clonality was found in CVID subjects compared with healthy controls (t-test p = 0.018), with the increase being most characteristic of about a third of subjects. CVID TCRbeta sequences were reported to have fewer deletions and N-nucleotide insertions and to lack highly modified clones with 13 or more V deletions. It was noted by the authors that sequencing of the repertoires of T cell subpopulations would be needed to clarify the cause of the increased clonality in CVID. Even though DNA input was the same, control samples had an average of approximately 82,000 unique sequences each, compared with 25,000 to 35,000 in CVID samples. Fewer TCRbeta clones were shared among CVID subjects than among healthy controls (p < 0.0001). Patient heterogeneity within the CVID cohort put limits on correlating repertoire features with clinical complications.

Most of the CVID patients and most of the healthy controls were of Caucasian heritage. Heparinized peripheral whole blood samples of about 5 to 8 ml were collected from each donor. Genomic DNA from adults with common variable immune deficiency (CVID) and from healthy adult controls was the source for sequencing TCRbeta CDR3 repertoires. A total of 22 healthy adult volunteers (approximately 12 female and ten or so male; age range roughly 23 to 70 years, mean age approximately 34) were included in the control group. To isolate peripheral blood mononuclear cells, diluted blood was subjected to density centrifugation over Hypaque 1077 or Ficoll-Paque. Genomic DNA was obtained from unsorted mononuclear cells through either Qiagen column purification or a centrifugation-based method.

Recombination connected TRBV28 to TRBJ2-5; TRBD2 agrees with 8 junctional bases. Material: peripheral blood mononuclear cells. The sequence was obtained from a person aged 18 to 75 in good health. The CDR3 region: CASSLRGAMETQYF. The covered CDR3 bases are TGTGCCAGCAGTCTGCGGGGGGCGATGGAGACC.